Sequencing of this T cell receptor (beta chain) was carried out in a study of T cells in Graves' hyperthyroidism and ophthalmopathy. Notes on the study in general: Most expanded thyroid clonotypes above 0.001 also appeared in blood. Ophthalmopathy was model-predicted a median roughly 6.3 months pre-onset.

Calling Graves' hyperthyroidism stable meant ophthalmopathy did not progress within 18 months. Diagnoses rested on clinical symptoms, serum thyroxine and TRAb, thyroid ultrasound and orbital computed tomography. The CDR3 runs to 16 residues. V shed 4 bases and J shed 0 bases, with 15 bases lying between them. The germline gives CDR1 SQVTM, CDR2 ANQGSEA. There are many counts of this clonotype. Antigen: not known. RNA transcripts served as the template for amplifying TCR beta CDR3 regions. HTBI primers were the set used in a first-round RT-PCR of the TCR CDR3. A single record per CDR3 protein comes from TCRdb applying MiXCR to the multiplex PCR reads. Here the sample spans some 800,000 distinct CDR3 sequences, 35% to 45% being singletons.

This receptor was taken from a man younger than 35 with Graves' hyperthyroidism. The rearrangement links TRBV29-1 to TRBJ1-4; D is uncertain. The sequencing sample was made of blood. CDR3 loop: CSVGGSGRSTNEKLFF. The CDR3, as DNA: TGCAGCGTTGGAGGGTCAGGCCGTTCAACTAATGAAAAACTGTTTTTT.